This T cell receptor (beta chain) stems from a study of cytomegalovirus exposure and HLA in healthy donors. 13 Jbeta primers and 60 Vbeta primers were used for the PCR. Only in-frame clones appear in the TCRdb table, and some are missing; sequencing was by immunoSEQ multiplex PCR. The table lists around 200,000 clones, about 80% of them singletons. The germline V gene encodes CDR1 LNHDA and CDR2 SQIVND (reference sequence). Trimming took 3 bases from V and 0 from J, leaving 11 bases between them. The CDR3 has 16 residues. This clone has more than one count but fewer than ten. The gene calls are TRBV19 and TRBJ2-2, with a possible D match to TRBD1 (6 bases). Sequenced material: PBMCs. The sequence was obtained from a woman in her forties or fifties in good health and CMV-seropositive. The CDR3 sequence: CASSIPQGTNTGELFF. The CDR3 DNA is TGTGCCAGTAGTATTCCTCAGGGGACGAACACCGGGGAGCTGTTTTTT.